A selection of T cell receptor delta chains follows, all from one sample in a study of gamma-delta chains in newborns, infants, children. TCRdb made new clone calls on the reads using CATT. The table lists some 4,200 delta-chain clones, approximately 2% of them singletons. Input material: blood. The origin of the receptors is a child who was a newborn, infant or young child, either healthy, febrile or measles-vaccinated (not recorded which). The CDR3 runs from the conserved cysteine through the conserved F or W. Each record gives: D gene, J gene, V gene, clone size, CDR3 protein, CDR3 DNA. A D gene is named only where the DNA matches it firmly. Clone size, where shown, is once, few, many, or a class for clones that have expanded.

D: TRDD3; J: TRDJ3; V: TRDV2; size: .; CDR3: CACSPVLGDTGFPWDTRQMFF; DNA: TGTGCCTGTTCCCCGGTACTGGGGGATACGGGCTTTCCCTGGGACACCCGACAGATGTTTTTC
D: .; J: TRDJ1; V: TRDV3; size: medium-sized; CDR3: CATPSRGTYTDKLIF; DNA: TGTGCGACCCCCTCCAGGGGGACGTACACCGATAAACTCATCTTT
D: TRDD3; J: TRDJ3; V: TRDV2; size: few; CDR3: CACDKLGETRQMFF; DNA: TGTGCCTGTGACAAACTGGGGGAAACCCGACAGATGTTTTTC